This T cell receptor (beta chain) was sequenced during a study of blood T cell repertoires in COVID-19. About the research overall: From the United States, Italy and Spain came samples of acute and convalescent COVID-19. Sources were T cells, B-cell-depleted T cells, or PBMCs; the material itself was cDNA or gDNA.

Trimming removed 5 bases at V and 1 base at J, with 9 bases between. The germline V gene encodes CDR1 LNHDA and CDR2 SQIVND (reference sequence). The CDR3 runs 14 residues. Authors' methods: Amplification from reference gene primers served as the basis for estimated nucleated cell counts. Sequencing was performed with immunoSEQ multiplex PCR; in TCRdb, only in-frame clones are kept and a portion is missing. V, J and clone size derive from that table, while D and trimming were established from the DNA sequence. The sample lists about 130,000 clones, 90% to 95% seen once, with approximately 2% in the top ten.

V and J are TRBV19 and TRBJ2-4; the D gene is possibly TRBD1 (6 bases). The receptor's source is a man aged 50 to 59 with COVID-19, enrolled during active disease. Specimen: peripheral blood. The CDR3 protein is CASSPQGAKNIQYF. CDR3 sequence (DNA): TGTGCCAGTAGTCCACAGGGTGCCAAAAACATTCAGTACTTC.